These T cell receptor beta chains were read from a single sample in a study of vaccination effects on CD4 cells after COVID-19. TCRdb keeps only in-frame clones here, not all; method: immunoSEQ multiplex PCR. Among approximately 33,000 clones listed, approximately 72% were seen once. Their antigens remain unidentified. The sample here was CD4+ T cells from PBMCs cultured with HCoV-NL63 spike peptides, taken before COVID-19 vaccination. These receptors all stem from a human donor who had a prior SARS-CoV-2 infection. Both conserved end residues are part of each CDR3. A D gene is named only where the DNA matches it firmly. Some rows mark clone size as missing; the rest say once, few, many or name a class of expanded clone.

V,J,size,D,CDR3,DNA
TRBV5-5,TRBJ2-4,NA,NA,CASSLQKNTENIQYF,TGTGCCAGCAGCTTGCAAAAGAATACCGAAAACATTCAGTACTTC
TRBV3-1/TRBV3-2,TRBJ2-7,NA,TRBD1,CASSQWTGDEQYF,TGTGCCAGCAGCCAATGGACAGGGGACGAGCAGTACTTC
TRBV5-4,TRBJ1-1,NA,NA,CASSSPGAGNTEAFF,TGTGCCAGCAGCTCTCCAGGGGCGGGGAACACTGAAGCTTTCTTT
TRBV6-5,TRBJ1-4,NA,TRBD1,CASSFTGTGKLFF,TGTGCCAGCAGTTTCACCGGGACAGGTAAACTGTTTTTT
TRBV30,TRBJ2-7,NA,TRBD1,CAWSVGGAYEQYF,TGTGCCTGGAGTGTAGGGGGCGCGTACGAGCAGTACTTC
TRBV4-2,TRBJ1-6,few,TRBD1,CASSAGQGDSPLHF,TGTGCCAGCAGCGCAGGACAGGGAGATTCACCCCTCCACTTT
TRBV6-1,TRBJ2-1,NA,NA,CASSDEGLAYNEQFF,TGTGCCAGCAGTGACGAGGGTTTGGCCTACAATGAGCAGTTCTTC
TRBV12-3/TRBV12-4,TRBJ2-1,NA,NA,CASSLRGGHEQFF,TGTGCCAGCAGTTTGAGGGGAGGTCATGAGCAGTTCTTC
TRBV5-4,TRBJ2-7,NA,TRBD2,CASSLRSGGAAEQYF,TGTGCCAGCAGCTTGCGTAGCGGGGGGGCCGCCGAGCAGTACTTC
TRBV7-3,TRBJ2-1,NA,TRBD2,CASSLGSGIGDEQFF,TGTGCCAGCAGCTTAGGTAGCGGGATTGGAGATGAGCAGTTCTTC
TRBV5-6,TRBJ1-2,few,NA,CASSLLEAGNYGYTF,TGTGCCAGCAGCTTGCTGGAGGCGGGGAACTATGGCTACACCTTC
TRBV6-1,TRBJ1-6,NA,TRBD1,CASSEVGQGRHSPLHF,TGTGCCAGCAGTGAAGTGGGACAGGGGAGGCATTCACCCCTCCACTTT
TRBV3-1/TRBV3-2,TRBJ1-2,NA,NA,CASSRGINYGYTF,TGTGCCAGCAGCCGGGGCATCAACTATGGCTACACCTTC
TRBV3-1/TRBV3-2,TRBJ1-1,NA,TRBD1,CASSQDARARRGRGNTEAFF,TGTGCCAGCAGCCAAGATGCCCGCGCGAGGAGGGGGCGAGGTAACACTGAAGCTTTCTTT
TRBV6-5,TRBJ1-1,NA,NA,CASTPYGAGYTEAFF,TGTGCCAGCACCCCCTACGGGGCAGGCTACACTGAAGCTTTCTTT
TRBV11-2,TRBJ1-5,NA,TRBD1,CASSRGDRLSNQPQHF,TGTGCCAGCAGCCGTGGGGACAGACTTTCCAATCAGCCCCAGCATTTT
TRBV4-1,TRBJ1-3,many,NA,CASSQDRLTPGFSGNTIYF,TGCGCCAGCAGCCAAGATCGGTTAACACCGGGGTTCTCTGGAAACACCATATATTTT
TRBV29-1,TRBJ2-5,once,TRBD1,CSAMPGGETQYF,TGCAGCGCCATGCCAGGGGGAGAGACCCAGTACTTC
TRBV3-1/TRBV3-2,TRBJ1-2,NA,NA,CASSQGGSSYINYGYTF,TGTGCCAGCAGCCAAGGAGGCAGCTCCTATATTAACTATGGCTACACCTTC
TRBV29-1,TRBJ2-7,NA,NA,CSVAPGRGHPYEQYF,TGCAGCGTTGCGCCTGGGCGGGGCCATCCCTACGAGCAGTACTTC
TRBV18,TRBJ2-7,few,TRBD1,CASSQGAQTYEQYF,TGTGCCAGCTCACAGGGGGCGCAGACCTACGAGCAGTACTTC
TRBV18,TRBJ1-5,NA,NA,CASSQQGNQPQHF,TGTGCCAGCTCACAACAGGGTAATCAGCCCCAGCATTTT
TRBV29-1,TRBJ2-3,NA,NA,CSVGGRRITDTQYF,TGCAGCGTTGGGGGGCGACGGATCACAGATACGCAGTATTTT
TRBV18,TRBJ1-1,NA,NA,CASSSLGAQGSEAFF,TGTGCCAGCTCATCGCTAGGGGCGCAGGGAAGTGAAGCTTTCTTT
TRBV10-3,TRBJ1-4,NA,NA,CAIRDGRGNEKLFF,TGTGCCATTAGGGACGGCCGAGGGAATGAAAAACTGTTTTTT
TRBV21-1,TRBJ1-2,once,NA,CASRKGRGANYGYTF,TGTGCCAGCAGGAAGGGGAGGGGAGCTAACTATGGCTACACCTTC
TRBV7-2,TRBJ1-6,few,TRBD1,CASSRTGYNNSPLHF,TGTGCCAGCAGCCGGACAGGATATAATAATTCACCCCTCCACTTT
TRBV24-1,TRBJ1-4,NA,TRBD1,CATRMKRTGCSEKLFF,TGTGCCACCAGGATGAAGAGGACAGGGTGTTCGGAAAAACTGTTTTTT
TRBV5-1,TRBJ2-2,NA,NA,CASSLFGGAGTGELFF,TGCGCCAGCAGCTTATTCGGGGGCGCGGGAACCGGGGAGCTGTTTTTT
TRBV5-5,TRBJ1-6,NA,NA,CASSLGTGPLGSPLHF,TGTGCCAGCAGCTTGGGTACAGGGCCCTTGGGTTCACCCCTCCACTTT
TRBV15,TRBJ1-4,NA,TRBD1,CATSRDSLVRDRAEKLFF,TGTGCCACCAGCAGGGACTCCCTAGTTCGGGACAGGGCTGAAAAACTGTTTTTT
TRBV6-5,TRBJ2-3,NA,NA,CASSYSIAATDTQYF,TGTGCCAGCAGTTACTCGATAGCGGCCACAGATACGCAGTATTTT